This T cell receptor beta chain appears in the sequencing data of a study of CD8 T cells in ankylosing spondylitis. The CDR3 contains 11 residues. Trimming took off 3 bases at V and 8 bases at J, with 7 bases between the two ends. This clonotype was picked up a small number of times. TCRdb used MiXCR to reprocess the 5' RACE reads, holding one entry per CDR3 protein. The repertoire holds 200,000 to 300,000 distinct CDR3 sequences, with roughly 32% as singletons. The sample was blood, either unsorted or a sorted T cell fraction (not recorded which). This TCR derives from a male donor with ankylosing spondylitis or in good health (not recorded which). V and J are TRBV12-3 or TRBV12-4 and TRBJ2-5; the D is unclear. CDR3 nucleotide sequence: TGTGCCAGCAGTTTCAGTGGAACCCAGTACTTC. It translates to CASSFSGTQYF.